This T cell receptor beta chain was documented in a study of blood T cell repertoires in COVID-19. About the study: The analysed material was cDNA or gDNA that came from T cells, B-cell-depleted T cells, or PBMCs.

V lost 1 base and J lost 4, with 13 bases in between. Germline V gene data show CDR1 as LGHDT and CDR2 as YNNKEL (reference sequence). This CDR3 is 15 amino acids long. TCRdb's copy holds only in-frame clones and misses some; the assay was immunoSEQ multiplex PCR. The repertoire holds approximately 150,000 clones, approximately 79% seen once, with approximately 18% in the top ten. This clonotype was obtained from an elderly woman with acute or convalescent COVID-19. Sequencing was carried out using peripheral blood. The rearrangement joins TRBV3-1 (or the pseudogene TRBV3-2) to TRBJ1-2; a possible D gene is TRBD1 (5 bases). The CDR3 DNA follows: TGTGCCAGCAGCCAAGCATCATCAGACAGCTATGGCTACACCTTC. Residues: CASSQASSDSYGYTF.